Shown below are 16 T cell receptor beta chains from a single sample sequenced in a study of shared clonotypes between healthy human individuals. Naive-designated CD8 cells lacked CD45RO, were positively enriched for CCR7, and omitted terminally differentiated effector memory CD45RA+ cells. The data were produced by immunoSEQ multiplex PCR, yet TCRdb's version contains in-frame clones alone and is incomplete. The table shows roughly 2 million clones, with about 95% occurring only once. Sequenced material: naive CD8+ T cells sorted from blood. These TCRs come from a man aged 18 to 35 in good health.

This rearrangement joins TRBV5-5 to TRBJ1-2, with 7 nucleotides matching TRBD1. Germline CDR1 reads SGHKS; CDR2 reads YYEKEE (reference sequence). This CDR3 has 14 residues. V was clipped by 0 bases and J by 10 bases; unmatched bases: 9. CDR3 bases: TGTGCCAGCAGCTTGGGAGGGACAGTGCCACTCTACACCTTC. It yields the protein CASSLGGTVPLYTF. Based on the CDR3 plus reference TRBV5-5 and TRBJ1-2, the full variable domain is DAGVTQSPTHLIKTRGQQVTLRCSPISGHKSVSWYQQVLGQGPQFIFQYYEKEERGRGNFPDRFSARQFPNYSSELNVNALLLGDSALYLCASSLGGTVPLYTFGSGTRLTVV.

Here the CDR3 reads CASSEALSLDYGYTF. The CDR3 coding sequence is TGTGCCAGCAGTGAAGCCCTCAGTTTAGACTATGGCTACACCTTC. The chain is built from TRBV6-1 and TRBJ1-2; D gene ambiguous. Germline-derived CDR1 and CDR2 are MNHNS and SASEGT. V dropped 0 bases and J dropped 3 bases, with 11 bases sitting between them. CDR3 size: 15 residues.

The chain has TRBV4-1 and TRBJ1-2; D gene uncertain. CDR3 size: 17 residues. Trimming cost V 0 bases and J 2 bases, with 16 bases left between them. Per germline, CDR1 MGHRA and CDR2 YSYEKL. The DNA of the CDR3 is TGCGCCAGCAGCCAAGATCCCCCCGAGGGAGAGAACTATGGCTACACCTTC. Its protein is CASSQDPPEGENYGYTF.

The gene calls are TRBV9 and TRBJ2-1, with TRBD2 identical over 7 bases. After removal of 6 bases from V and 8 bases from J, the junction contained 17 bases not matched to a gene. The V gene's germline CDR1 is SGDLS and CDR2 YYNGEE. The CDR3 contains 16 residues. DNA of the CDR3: TGTGCCAGCACCCTCAACTGGCTAGCGGCATCGGATGAGCAGTTCTTC. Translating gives CASTLNWLAASDEQFF.

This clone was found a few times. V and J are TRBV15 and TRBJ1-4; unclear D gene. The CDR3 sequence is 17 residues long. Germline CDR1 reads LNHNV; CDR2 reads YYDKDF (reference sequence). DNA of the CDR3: TGTGTCGCCACCCACAGAGAGTCTCTAGCAACTAATGAAAAACTGTTTTTT. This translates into CVATHRESLATNEKLFF.

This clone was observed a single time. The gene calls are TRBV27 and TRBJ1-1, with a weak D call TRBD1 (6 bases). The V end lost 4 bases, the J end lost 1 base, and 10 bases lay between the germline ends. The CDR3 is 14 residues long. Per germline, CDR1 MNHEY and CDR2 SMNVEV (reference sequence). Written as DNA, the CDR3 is TGTGCCAGCAGTTGGGGGACACCGAACACTGAAGCTTTCTTT. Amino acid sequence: CASSWGTPNTEAFF.

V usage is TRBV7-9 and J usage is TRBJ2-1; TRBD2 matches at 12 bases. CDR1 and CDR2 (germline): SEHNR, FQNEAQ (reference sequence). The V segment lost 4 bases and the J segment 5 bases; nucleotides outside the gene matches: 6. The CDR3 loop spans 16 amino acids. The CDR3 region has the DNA TGTGCCAGCAGCTCCCTAGCGGGAGGGCCTGACAATGAGCAGTTCTTC. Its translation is CASSSLAGGPDNEQFF.

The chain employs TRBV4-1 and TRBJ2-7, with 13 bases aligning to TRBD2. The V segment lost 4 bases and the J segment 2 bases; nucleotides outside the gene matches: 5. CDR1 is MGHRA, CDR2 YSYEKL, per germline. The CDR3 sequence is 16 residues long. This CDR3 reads CASSPPTSGGTYEQYF. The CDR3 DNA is TGCGCCAGCAGCCCTCCGACTAGCGGGGGGACCTACGAGCAGTACTTC.

CDR3 DNA: TGTGCCTGGAAGGGCATTTACTATGGCTACACCTTC. It is translated as CAWKGIYYGYTF. The chain carries TRBV30 and TRBJ1-2; D is unresolved. The V end was cut by 4 bases, the J end by 3 bases, with 9 bases between. Germline-derived CDR1 and CDR2 are GTSNPN and SVGIG (reference sequence). There are 12 residues in the CDR3.

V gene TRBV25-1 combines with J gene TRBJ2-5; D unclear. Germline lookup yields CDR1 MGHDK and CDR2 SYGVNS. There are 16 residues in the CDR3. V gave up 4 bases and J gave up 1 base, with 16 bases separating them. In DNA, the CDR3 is TGTGCCAGCAGTGGAATTTTAGGGTTCGGCCAAGAGACCCAGTACTTC. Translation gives CASSGILGFGQETQYF.

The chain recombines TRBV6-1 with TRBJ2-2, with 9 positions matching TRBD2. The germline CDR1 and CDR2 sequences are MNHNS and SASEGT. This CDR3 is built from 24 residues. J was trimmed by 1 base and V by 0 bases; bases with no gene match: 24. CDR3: CASSEAVLISPRVSGGGNTGELFF. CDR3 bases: TGTGCCAGCAGTGAAGCCGTTTTAATCAGCCCACGGGTTAGCGGGGGTGGGAACACCGGGGAGCTGTTTTTT.

CDR3 nucleotides: TGTGCCAGCAGCTTCTGGCTAGCGGGAGTCTACGAGCAGTACTTC. As protein: CASSFWLAGVYEQYF. The V and J genes are TRBV7-9 and TRBJ2-7; TRBD2 matches at 10 bases. The CDR3 has 15 residues. The germline gives CDR1 SEHNR, CDR2 FQNEAQ (reference sequence). V lost 3 bases and J lost 3; bases outside the gene matches: 5.

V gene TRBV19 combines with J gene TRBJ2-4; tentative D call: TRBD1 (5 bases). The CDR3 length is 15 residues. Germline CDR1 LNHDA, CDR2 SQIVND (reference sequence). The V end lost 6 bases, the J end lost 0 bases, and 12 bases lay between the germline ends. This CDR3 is CASSLLGEAKNIQYF. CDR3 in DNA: TGTGCCAGTAGCCTCCTAGGGGAAGCCAAAAACATTCAGTACTTC.

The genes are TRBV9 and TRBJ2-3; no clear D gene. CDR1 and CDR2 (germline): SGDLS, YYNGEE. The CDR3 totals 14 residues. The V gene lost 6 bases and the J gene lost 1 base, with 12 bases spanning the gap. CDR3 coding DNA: TGTGCCAGCACGGTGGGTGGGGGCACAGATACGCAGTATTTT. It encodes CASTVGGGTDTQYF.

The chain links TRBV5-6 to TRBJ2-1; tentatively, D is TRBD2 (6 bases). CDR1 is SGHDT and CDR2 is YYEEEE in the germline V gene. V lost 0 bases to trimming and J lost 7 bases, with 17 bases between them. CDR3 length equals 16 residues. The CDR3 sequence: CASSLAPLARLNEQFF. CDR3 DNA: TGTGCCAGCAGCTTGGCCCCACTAGCCCGCCTGAATGAGCAGTTCTTC.

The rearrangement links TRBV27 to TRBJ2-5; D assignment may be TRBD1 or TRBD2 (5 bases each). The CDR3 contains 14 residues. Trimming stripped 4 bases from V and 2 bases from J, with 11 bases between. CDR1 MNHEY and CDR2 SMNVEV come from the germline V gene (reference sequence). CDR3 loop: CASSWGRAQETQYF. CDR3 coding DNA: TGTGCCAGCAGTTGGGGACGAGCGCAAGAGACCCAGTACTTC.